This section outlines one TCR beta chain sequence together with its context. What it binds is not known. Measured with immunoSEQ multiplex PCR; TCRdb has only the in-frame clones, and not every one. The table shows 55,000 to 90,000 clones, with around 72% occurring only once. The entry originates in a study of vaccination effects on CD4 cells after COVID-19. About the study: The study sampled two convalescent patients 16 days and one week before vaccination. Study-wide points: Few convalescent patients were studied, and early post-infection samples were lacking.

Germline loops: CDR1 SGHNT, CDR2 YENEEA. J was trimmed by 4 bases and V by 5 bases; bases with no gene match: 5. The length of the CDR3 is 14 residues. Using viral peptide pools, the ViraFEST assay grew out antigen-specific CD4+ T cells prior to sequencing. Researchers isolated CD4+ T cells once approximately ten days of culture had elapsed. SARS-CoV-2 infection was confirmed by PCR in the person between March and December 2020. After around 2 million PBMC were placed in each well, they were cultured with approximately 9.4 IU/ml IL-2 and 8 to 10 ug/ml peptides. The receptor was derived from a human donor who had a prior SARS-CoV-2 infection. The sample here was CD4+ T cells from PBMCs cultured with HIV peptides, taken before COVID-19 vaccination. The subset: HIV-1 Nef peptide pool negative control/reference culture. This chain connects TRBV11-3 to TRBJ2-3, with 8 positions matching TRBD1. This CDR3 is CASSAQGEADTQYF. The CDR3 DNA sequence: TGTGCCAGCAGCGCACAGGGGGAGGCAGATACGCAGTATTTT.